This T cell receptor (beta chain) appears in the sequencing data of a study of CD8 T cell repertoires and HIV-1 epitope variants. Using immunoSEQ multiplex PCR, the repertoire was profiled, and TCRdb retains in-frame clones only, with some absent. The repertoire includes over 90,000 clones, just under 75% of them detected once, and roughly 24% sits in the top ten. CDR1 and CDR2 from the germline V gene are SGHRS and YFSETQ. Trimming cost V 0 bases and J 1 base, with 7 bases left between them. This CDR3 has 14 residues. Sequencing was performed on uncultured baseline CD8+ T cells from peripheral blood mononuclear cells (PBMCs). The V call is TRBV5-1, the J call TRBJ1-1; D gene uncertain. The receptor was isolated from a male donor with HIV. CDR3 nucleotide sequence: TGCGCCAGCAGCTTGGACAGACAGAACACTGAAGCTTTCTTT. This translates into CASSLDRQNTEAFF.